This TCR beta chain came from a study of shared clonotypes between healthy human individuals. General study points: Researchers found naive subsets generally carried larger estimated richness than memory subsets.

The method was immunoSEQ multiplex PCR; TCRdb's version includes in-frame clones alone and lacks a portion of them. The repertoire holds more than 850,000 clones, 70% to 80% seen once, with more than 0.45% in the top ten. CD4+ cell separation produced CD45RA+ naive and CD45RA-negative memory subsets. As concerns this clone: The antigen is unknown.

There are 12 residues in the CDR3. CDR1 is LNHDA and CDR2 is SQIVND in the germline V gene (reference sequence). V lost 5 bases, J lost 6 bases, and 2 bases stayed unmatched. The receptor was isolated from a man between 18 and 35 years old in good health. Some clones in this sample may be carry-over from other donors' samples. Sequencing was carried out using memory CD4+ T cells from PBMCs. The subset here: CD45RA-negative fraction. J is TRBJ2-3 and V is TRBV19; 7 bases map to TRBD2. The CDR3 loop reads CASSPGGDTQYF. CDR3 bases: TGTGCCAGTAGTCCCGGGGGGGATACGCAGTATTTT.